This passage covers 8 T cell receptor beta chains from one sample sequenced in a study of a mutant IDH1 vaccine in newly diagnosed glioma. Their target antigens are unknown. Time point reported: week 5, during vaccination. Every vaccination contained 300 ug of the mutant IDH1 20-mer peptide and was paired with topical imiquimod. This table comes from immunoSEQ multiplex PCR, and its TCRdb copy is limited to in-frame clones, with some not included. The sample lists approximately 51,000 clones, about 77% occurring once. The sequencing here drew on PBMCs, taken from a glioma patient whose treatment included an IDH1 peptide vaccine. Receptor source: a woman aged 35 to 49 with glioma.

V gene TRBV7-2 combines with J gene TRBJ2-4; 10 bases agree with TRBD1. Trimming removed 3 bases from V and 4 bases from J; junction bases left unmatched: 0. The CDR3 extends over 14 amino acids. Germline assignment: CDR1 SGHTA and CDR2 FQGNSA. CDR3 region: CASSLGQGKNIQYF. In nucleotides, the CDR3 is TGTGCCAGCAGCTTGGGACAGGGGAAAAACATTCAGTACTTC.

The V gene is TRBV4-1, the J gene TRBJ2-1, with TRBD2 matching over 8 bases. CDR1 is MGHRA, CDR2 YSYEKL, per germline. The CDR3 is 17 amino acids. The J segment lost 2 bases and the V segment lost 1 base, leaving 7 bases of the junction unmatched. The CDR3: CASSQGSSGIPYNEQFF. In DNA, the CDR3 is TGCGCCAGCAGCCAAGGGAGTAGCGGGATCCCCTACAATGAGCAGTTCTTC.

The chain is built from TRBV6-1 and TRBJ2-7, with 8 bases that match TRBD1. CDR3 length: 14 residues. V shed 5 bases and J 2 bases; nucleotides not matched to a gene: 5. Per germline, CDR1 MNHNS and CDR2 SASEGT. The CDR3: CASSNTGGPYEQYF. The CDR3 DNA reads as TGTGCCAGCAGTAACACAGGGGGGCCCTACGAGCAGTACTTC.

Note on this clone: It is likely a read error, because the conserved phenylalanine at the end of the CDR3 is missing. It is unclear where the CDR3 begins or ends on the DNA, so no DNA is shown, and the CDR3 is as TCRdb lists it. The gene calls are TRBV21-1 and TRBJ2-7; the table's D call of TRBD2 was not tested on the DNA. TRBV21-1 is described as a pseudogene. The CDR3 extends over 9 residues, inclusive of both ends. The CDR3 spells CASSNKDRD.

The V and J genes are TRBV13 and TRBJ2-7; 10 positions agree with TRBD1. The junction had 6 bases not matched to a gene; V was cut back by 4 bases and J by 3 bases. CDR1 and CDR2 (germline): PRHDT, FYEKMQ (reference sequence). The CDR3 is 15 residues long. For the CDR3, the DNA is TGTGCCAGCAGCTATCCGGGACAGGGGAACTACGAGCAGTACTTC. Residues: CASSYPGQGNYEQYF.

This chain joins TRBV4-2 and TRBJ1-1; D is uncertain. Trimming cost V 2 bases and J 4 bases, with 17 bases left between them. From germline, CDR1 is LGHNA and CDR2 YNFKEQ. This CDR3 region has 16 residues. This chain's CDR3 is CASSQSVWEVGTEAFF. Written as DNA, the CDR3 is TGTGCCAGCAGCCAAAGCGTTTGGGAGGTAGGCACTGAAGCTTTCTTT.

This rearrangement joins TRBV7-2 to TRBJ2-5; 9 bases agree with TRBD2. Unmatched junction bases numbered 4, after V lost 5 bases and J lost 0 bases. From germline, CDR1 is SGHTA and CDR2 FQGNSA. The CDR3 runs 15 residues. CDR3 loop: CASSRGGGYQETQYF. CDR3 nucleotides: TGTGCCAGCAGCCGCGGGGGGGGGTACCAAGAGACCCAGTACTTC.

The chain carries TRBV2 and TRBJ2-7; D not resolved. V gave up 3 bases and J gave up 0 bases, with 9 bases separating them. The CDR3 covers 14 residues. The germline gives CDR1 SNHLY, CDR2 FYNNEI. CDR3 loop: CASSDPNGSYEQYF. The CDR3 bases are TGTGCCAGCAGTGACCCCAACGGCTCCTACGAGCAGTACTTC. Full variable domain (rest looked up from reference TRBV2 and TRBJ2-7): EPEVTQTPSHQVTQMGQEVILRCVPISNHLYFYWYRQILGQKVEFLVSFYNNEISEKSEIFDDQFSVERPDGSNFTLKIRSTKLEDSAMYFCASSDPNGSYEQYFGPGTRLTVT.